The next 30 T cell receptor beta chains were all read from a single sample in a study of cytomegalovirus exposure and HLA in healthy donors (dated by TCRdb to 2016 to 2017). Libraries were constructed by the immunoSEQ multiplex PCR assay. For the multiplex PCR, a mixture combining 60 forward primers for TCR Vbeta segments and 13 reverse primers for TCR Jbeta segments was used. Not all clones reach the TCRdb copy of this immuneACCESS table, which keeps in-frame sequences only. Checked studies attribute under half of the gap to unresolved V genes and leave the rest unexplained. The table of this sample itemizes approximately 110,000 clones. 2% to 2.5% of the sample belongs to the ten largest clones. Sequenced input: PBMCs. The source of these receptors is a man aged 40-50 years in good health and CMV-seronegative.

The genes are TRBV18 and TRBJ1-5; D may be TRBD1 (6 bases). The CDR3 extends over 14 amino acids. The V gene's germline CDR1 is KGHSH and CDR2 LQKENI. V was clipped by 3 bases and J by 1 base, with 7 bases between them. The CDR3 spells CASSPGQSNQPQHF. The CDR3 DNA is TGTGCCAGCTCACCGGGACAAAGCAATCAGCCCCAGCATTTT. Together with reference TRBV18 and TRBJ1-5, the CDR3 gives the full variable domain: NAGVMQNPRHLVRRRGQEARLRCSPMKGHSHVYWYRQLPEEGLKFMVYLQKENIIDESGMPKERFSAEFPKEGPSILRIQQVVRGDSAAYFCASSPGQSNQPQHFGDGTRLSIL.

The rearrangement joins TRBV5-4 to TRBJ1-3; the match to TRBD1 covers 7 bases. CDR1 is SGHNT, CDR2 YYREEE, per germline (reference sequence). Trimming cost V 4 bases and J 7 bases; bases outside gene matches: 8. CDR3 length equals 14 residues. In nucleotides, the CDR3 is TGTGCCAGCAGCCGACAGGGTCTTGGGAACACCATATATTTT. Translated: CASSRQGLGNTIYF.

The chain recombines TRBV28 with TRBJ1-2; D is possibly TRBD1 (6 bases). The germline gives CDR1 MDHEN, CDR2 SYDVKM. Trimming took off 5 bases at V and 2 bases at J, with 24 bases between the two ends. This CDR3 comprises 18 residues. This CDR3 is CASSRFDIQGGRNYGYTF. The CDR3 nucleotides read TGTGCCAGCAGTCGATTTGATATACAGGGTGGGAGAAACTATGGCTACACCTTC.

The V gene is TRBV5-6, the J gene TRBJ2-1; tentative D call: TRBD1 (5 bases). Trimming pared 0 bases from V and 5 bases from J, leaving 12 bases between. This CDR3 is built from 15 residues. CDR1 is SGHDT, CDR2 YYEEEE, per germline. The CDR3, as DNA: TGTGCCAGCAGCTTGGTCGGACAAATGCACAATGAGCAGTTCTTC. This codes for CASSLVGQMHNEQFF.

The chain's CDR3 is CAWRETGGYAGNTIYF. In nucleotides, the CDR3 is TGTGCCTGGAGGGAAACAGGGGGCTACGCTGGAAACACCATATATTTT. The rearrangement uses TRBV30 and TRBJ1-3, with 9 bases matching TRBD1. Germline CDR1 and CDR2: GTSNPN and SVGIG (reference sequence). The junction had 8 bases not matched to a gene; V was cut back by 3 bases and J by 2 bases. The CDR3 totals 16 residues.

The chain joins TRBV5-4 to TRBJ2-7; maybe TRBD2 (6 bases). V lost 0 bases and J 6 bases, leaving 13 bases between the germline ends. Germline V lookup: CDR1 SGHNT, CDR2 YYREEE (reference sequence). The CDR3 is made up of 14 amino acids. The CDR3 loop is CASSLGPHGGEQYF. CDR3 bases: TGTGCCAGCAGCTTGGGACCCCACGGGGGCGAGCAGTACTTC.

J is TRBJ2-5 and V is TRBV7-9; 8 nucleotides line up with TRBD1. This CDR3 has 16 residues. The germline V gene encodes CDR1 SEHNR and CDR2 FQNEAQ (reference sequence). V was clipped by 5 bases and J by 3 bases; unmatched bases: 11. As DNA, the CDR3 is TGTGCCAGCAGCAAACCTCCGACAGGGGTTAAAGAGACCCAGTACTTC. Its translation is CASSKPPTGVKETQYF.

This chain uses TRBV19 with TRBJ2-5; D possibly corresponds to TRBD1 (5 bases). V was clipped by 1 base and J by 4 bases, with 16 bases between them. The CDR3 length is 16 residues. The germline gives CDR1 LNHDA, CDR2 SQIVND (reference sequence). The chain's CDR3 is CASSIVQSGSGETQYF. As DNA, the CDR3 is TGTGCCAGTAGTATAGTCCAATCAGGGTCGGGAGAGACCCAGTACTTC.

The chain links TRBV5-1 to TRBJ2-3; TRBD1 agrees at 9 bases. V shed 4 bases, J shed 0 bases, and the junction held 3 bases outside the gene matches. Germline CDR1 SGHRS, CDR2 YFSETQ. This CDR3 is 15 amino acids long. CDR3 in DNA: TGCGCCAGCAGCGCTACAGGGGGCAGCACAGATACGCAGTATTTT. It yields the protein CASSATGGSTDTQYF. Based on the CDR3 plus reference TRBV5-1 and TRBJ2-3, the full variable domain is KAGVTQTPRYLIKTRGQQVTLSCSPISGHRSVSWYQQTPGQGLQFLFEYFSETQRNKGNFPGRFSGRQFSNSRSEMNVSTLELGDSALYLCASSATGGSTDTQYFGPGTRLTVL.

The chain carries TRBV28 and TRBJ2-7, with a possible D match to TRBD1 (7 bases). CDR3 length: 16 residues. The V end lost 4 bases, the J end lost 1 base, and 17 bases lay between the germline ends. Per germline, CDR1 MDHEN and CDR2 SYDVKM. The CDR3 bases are TGTGCCAGCAGTTCGCCGGGGGACAGAGGATCCTACGAGCAGTACTTC. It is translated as CASSSPGDRGSYEQYF. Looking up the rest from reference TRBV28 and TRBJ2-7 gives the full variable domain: DVKVTQSSRYLVKRTGEKVFLECVQDMDHENMFWYRQDPGLGLRLIYFSYDVKMKEKGDIPEGYSVSREKKERFSLILESASTNQTSMYLCASSSPGDRGSYEQYFGPGTRLTVT.

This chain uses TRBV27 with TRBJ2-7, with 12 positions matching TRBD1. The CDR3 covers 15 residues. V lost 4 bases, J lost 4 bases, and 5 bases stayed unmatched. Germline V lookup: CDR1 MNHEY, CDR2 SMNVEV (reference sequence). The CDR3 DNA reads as TGTGCCAGCAGTTACCGGGACAGGGGGCCGTACGAGCAGTACTTC. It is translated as CASSYRDRGPYEQYF.

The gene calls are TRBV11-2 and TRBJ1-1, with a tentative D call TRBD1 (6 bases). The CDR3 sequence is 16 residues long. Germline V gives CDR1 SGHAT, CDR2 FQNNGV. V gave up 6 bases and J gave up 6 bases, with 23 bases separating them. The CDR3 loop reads CASSSQGRGGIAEAFF. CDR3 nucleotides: TGTGCCAGCAGTTCTCAGGGAAGAGGGGGTATCGCTGAAGCTTTCTTT. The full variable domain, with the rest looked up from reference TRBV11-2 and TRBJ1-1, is EAGVAQSPRYKIIEKRQSVAFWCNPISGHATLYWYQQILGQGPKLLIQFQNNGVVDDSQLPKDRFSAERLKGVDSTLKIQPAKLEDSAVYLCASSSQGRGGIAEAFFGQGTRLTVV.

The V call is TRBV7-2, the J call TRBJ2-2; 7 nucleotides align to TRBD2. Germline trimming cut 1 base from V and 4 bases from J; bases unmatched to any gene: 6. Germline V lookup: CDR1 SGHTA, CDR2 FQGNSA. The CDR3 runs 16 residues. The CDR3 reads CASSLGWLAVTGELFF. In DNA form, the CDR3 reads TGTGCCAGCAGCTTAGGGTGGCTAGCGGTCACCGGGGAGCTGTTTTTT.

The chain's CDR3 is CASSTRTGWDTDTQYF. The CDR3 DNA is TGTGCCAGCAGTACTCGGACAGGGTGGGACACAGATACGCAGTATTTT. V and J are TRBV27 and TRBJ2-3; 8 bases align to TRBD1. V shed 5 bases, J shed 2 bases, and the junction held 9 bases outside the gene matches. Germline values: CDR1 MNHEY, CDR2 SMNVEV (reference sequence). The CDR3 extends over 16 amino acids.

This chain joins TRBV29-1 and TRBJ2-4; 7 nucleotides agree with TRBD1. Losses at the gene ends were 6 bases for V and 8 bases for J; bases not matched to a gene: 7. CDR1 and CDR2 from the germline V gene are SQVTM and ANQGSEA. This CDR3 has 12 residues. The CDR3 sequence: CSVAVQGDIQYF. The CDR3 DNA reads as TGCAGCGTCGCCGTTCAGGGGGACATTCAGTACTTC.

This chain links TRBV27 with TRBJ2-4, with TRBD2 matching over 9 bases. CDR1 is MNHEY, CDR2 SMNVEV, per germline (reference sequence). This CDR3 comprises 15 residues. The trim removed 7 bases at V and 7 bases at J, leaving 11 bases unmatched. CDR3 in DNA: TGTGCCAGCATACTAGCGGGCGCTAGGGGGAACATTCAGTACTTC. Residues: CASILAGARGNIQYF.

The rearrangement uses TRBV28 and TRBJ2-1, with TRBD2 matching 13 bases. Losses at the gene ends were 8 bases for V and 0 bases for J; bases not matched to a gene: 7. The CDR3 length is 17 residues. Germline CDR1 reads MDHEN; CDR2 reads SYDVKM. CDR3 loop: CASGSTSGRGSYNEQFF. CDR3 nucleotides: TGTGCCAGCGGGTCCACTAGCGGGAGGGGCTCCTACAATGAGCAGTTCTTC.

In nucleotides, the CDR3 is TGTGCCAGCAGCGAACCGGGACCGGAGGGTGAGAAGCAGTACTTC. Its translation: CASSEPGPEGEKQYF. The chain carries TRBV7-8 and TRBJ2-7; a weak D match, TRBD2 (6 bases). V lost 5 bases to trimming and J lost 8 bases, with 22 bases between them. The CDR3 runs 15 residues. Per germline, CDR1 SGHVS and CDR2 FQNEAQ.

The CDR3 coding sequence is TGTGCCAGCAGTCAAGGGGCTACGGAATATCTTATCTACGAGCAGTACTTC. This sequence encodes CASSQGATEYLIYEQYF. This chain uses TRBV7-9 with TRBJ2-7; weak D call: TRBD1 (5 bases). Germline CDR1 and CDR2: SEHNR and FQNEAQ (reference sequence). Trimming stripped 6 bases from V and 3 bases from J, with 24 bases between. The length of the CDR3 is 17 residues.

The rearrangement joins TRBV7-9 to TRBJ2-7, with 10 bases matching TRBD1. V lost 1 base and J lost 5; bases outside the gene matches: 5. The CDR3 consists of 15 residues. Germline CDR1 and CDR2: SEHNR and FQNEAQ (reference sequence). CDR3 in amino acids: CASSLGDRGWDEQYF. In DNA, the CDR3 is TGTGCCAGCAGCTTAGGGGACAGGGGATGGGACGAGCAGTACTTC.

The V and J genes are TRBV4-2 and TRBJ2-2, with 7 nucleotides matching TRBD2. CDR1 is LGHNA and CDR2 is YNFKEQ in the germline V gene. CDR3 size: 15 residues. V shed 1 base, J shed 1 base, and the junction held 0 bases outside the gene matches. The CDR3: CASSQAGGNTGELFF. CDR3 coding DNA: TGTGCCAGCAGCCAAGCGGGAGGGAACACCGGGGAGCTGTTTTTT.

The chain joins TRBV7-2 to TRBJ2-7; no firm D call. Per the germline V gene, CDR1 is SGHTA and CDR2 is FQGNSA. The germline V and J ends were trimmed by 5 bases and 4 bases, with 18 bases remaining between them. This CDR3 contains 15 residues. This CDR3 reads CASSPVPGLGYEQYF. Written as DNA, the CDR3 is TGTGCCAGCAGCCCGGTCCCGGGTCTCGGATACGAGCAGTACTTC.

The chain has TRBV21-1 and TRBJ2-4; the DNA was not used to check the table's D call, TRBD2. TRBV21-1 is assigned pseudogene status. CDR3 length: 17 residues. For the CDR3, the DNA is TGTGCCAGCAGCAAAGAGAATAGCGGGGATACCAAAAACATTCAGTACTTC. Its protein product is CASSKENSGDTKNIQYF.

In DNA form, the CDR3 reads TGTGCCAGCAGCCCTGGGAGGGGTAGTTTCTCCACCGGGGAGCTGTTTTTT. Translation: CASSPGRGSFSTGELFF. V usage is TRBV7-3 and J usage is TRBJ2-2; 7 nucleotides match TRBD2. CDR1 is SGHTA, CDR2 FQGTGA, per germline. V lost 5 bases and J lost 4; bases outside the gene matches: 13. CDR3 size: 17 residues.

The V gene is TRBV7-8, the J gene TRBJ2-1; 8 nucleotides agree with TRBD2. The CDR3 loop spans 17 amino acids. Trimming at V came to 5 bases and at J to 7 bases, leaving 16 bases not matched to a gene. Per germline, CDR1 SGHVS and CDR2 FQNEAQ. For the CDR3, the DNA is TGTGCCAGCAGCATTGGGGCACTCCGCGGGAGGTTGAATGAGCAGTTCTTC. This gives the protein CASSIGALRGRLNEQFF.

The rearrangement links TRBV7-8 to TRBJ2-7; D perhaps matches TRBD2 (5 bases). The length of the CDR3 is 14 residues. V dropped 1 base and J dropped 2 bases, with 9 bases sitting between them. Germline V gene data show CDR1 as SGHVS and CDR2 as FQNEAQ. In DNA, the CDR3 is TGTGCCAGCAGCTTAGAACGGGGAACCTACGAGCAGTACTTC. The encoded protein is CASSLERGTYEQYF.

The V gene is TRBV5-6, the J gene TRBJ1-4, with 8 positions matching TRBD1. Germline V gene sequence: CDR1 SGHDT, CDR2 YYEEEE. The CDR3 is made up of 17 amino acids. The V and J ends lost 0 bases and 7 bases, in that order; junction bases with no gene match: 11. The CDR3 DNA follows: TGTGCCAGCAGCTTGGGGACAGGGTCGGGCCCGATTGAAAAACTGTTTTTT. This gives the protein CASSLGTGSGPIEKLFF.

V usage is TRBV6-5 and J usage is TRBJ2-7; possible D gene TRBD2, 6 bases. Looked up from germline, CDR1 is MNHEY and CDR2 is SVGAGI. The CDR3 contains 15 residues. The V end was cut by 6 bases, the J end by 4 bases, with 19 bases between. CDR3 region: CASSLTGGGKYEQYF. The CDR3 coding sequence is TGTGCCAGCAGCCTAACCGGTGGCGGGAAATACGAGCAGTACTTC.

The DNA for the CDR3 is TGTGCCAGCAGTTTAGAACAGGGGAATCAGCCCCAGCATTTT. It translates to CASSLEQGNQPQHF. The chain combines TRBV28 with TRBJ1-5; 7 bases are shared with TRBD1. The V gene end was trimmed by 2 bases and the J gene end by 4 bases; junction bases not matched to a gene: 2. The length of the CDR3 is 14 residues. The germline CDR1 and CDR2 sequences are MDHEN and SYDVKM.

This CDR3 is CASSTSGKWQYF. The CDR3 region has the DNA TGTGCCAGCAGCACTAGCGGGAAATGGCAGTACTTC. The gene calls are TRBV7-8 and TRBJ2-5; 10 bases agree with TRBD2. The germline V gene has CDR1 SGHVS and CDR2 FQNEAQ. J was trimmed by 11 bases and V by 5 bases; bases with no gene match: 5. The CDR3 is 12 amino acids.